These T cell receptor beta chains were read from a single sample in a study of blood T cell repertoires in COVID-19. Measured with immunoSEQ multiplex PCR; TCRdb has only the in-frame clones, and not every one. The sample yields 120,000 or so clones, approximately 71% seen once. Specimen: peripheral blood. The source is a woman in her 70s with acute or convalescent COVID-19. Each CDR3 is given with its conserved first and last residue. The D gene is left open where the match is weak. Clone size, where shown, is once, few, many, or a class for clones that have expanded.

abundance,j_gene,v_gene,d_gene,CDR3nt,CDR3aa
-,TRBJ1-2,TRBV27,TRBD1,TGTGCCAGCAGTTCCCCTGCTTCGGGACAGGGGATGGATGGCTACACCTTC,CASSSPASGQGMDGYTF
-,TRBJ1-6,TRBV5-5,TRBD1,TGTGCCAGCAGCTTGGCCGGGACAGATAATTCACCCCTCCACTTT,CASSLAGTDNSPLHF
-,TRBJ2-3,TRBV6-5,-,TGTGCCAGCAGTTACGGCCCTTTATCCACAGATACGCAGTATTTT,CASSYGPLSTDTQYF
-,TRBJ1-1,TRBV19,TRBD1,TGTGCCAGTAGTGACAGGGTGGCCACTGAAGCTTTCTTT,CASSDRVATEAFF
-,TRBJ2-3,TRBV7-3,-,TGTGCCAGCAGCTTAATCGGCGGAGGACGCACAGATACGCAGTATTTT,CASSLIGGGRTDTQYF
-,TRBJ1-3,TRBV2,TRBD1,TGTGCCAGCAGAGACAGGGGGTCTGGAAACACCATATATTTT,CASRDRGSGNTIYF
few,TRBJ1-2,TRBV5-1,TRBD1,TGCGCCAGCAGCTTGCAGGGGGAGAGGGGCTACACCTTC,CASSLQGERGYTF
-,TRBJ1-3,TRBV19,-,TGTGCCAGTATCAGCCGGGACATAGGAAACACCATATATTTT,CASISRDIGNTIYF
-,TRBJ1-1,TRBV3-1/TRBV3-2,TRBD1,TGTGCCAGCAGCAGACAGGGTGGTACTGAAGCTTTCTTT,CASSRQGGTEAFF
-,TRBJ1-5,TRBV30,TRBD1,TGTGCCTGGGTCTCACAGGGGCGCCGTCAGCCCCAGCATTTT,CAWVSQGRRQPQHF
-,TRBJ1-1,TRBV11-2,TRBD1,TGTGCCAGCAGCGATAGACCCGACAGGGGAAGGACTGAAGCTTTCTTT,CASSDRPDRGRTEAFF
few,TRBJ1-4,TRBV19,-,TGTGCCAGTAACCCAACAGGGAACCCTAATGAAAAACTGTTTTTT,CASNPTGNPNEKLFF
few,TRBJ2-2,TRBV13,-,TGTGCCAGCAGCCAGCCCGGGGTGCATAGGGAGCTGTTTTTT,CASSQPGVHRELFF
-,TRBJ2-1,TRBV7-9,-,TGTGCCAGCAGCTTAGGACAGATTGAAAATGGCAATGAGCAGTTCTTC,CASSLGQIENGNEQFF
-,TRBJ1-2,TRBV3-1/TRBV3-2,TRBD1,TGTGCCAGCAGCCAAAAACACTTCGGTGTCAGGGGGGACTATGGCTACACCTTC,CASSQKHFGVRGDYGYTF
few,TRBJ2-2,TRBV10-1,-,TGCGCCAGCAGTGATCTAGGGGGCACCGGGGAGCTGTTTTTT,CASSDLGGTGELFF
-,TRBJ1-3,TRBV7-2,TRBD1,TGTGCCAGCAGCTCACGCCCGGGACAGCGCTCTGGAAACACCATATATTTT,CASSSRPGQRSGNTIYF
-,TRBJ1-2,TRBV29-1,TRBD1,TGCAGCGTTGAAGGAGGGACAGGAAACTATGGCTACACCTTC,CSVEGGTGNYGYTF
-,TRBJ2-7,TRBV3-1/TRBV3-2,-,TGTGCCAGCAGCCAGACTTCCTACGAGCAGTACTTC,CASSQTSYEQYF
-,TRBJ1-5,TRBV29-1,-,TGCAGCGTTTTAGCCGGGACAACCAATCAGCCCCAGCATTTT,CSVLAGTTNQPQHF
-,TRBJ1-3,TRBV19,-,TGTGCCACCCAAAGAACGACAGAGCTACTAGGAAACACCATATATTTT,CATQRTTELLGNTIYF
few,TRBJ1-6,TRBV28,TRBD1,TGTGCCAGCAGTCCCGACAGGGGACATTCACCCCTCCACTTT,CASSPDRGHSPLHF
-,TRBJ2-7,TRBV7-6,TRBD2,TGTGCCAGCAGCTTAGCTAGGACTAGCGGAAACTACGAGCAGTACTTC,CASSLARTSGNYEQYF
many,TRBJ2-4,TRBV14,-,TGTGCCAGCAGCCAAGTTGGACTGAACATTCAGTACTTC,CASSQVGLNIQYF
-,TRBJ2-1,TRBV6-5,-,TGTGCCAGCAGTCCGACTAGGATCTACAATGAGCAGTTCTTC,CASSPTRIYNEQFF
-,TRBJ1-1,TRBV7-2,-,TGTGCCAGCAGCTTAGAGCCGGGCACTGAAGCTTTCTTT,CASSLEPGTEAFF
few,TRBJ2-1,TRBV10-2,TRBD2,TGCGCCAGCAGCCCGAGTGAGGGACTAGGGAACGAGCAGTTCTTC,CASSPSEGLGNEQFF
-,TRBJ2-3,TRBV5-1,TRBD2,TGCGCCAGCAGGACTAGCGGGGGACCTAGCACAGATACGCAGTATTTT,CASRTSGGPSTDTQYF
-,TRBJ1-2,TRBV29-1,-,TGCAGCTGCCGAGGCAGCACCTTTTCTGGCTACACCTTC,CSCRGSTFSGYTF
-,TRBJ2-5,TRBV5-4,TRBD2,TGTGCCAGCAGCTCGAGCGGGAGCTGGGAGACCCAGTACTTC,CASSSSGSWETQYF
-,TRBJ2-7,TRBV9,TRBD2,TGTGCCAGCAGCGTAGGAGCGGGGGGGCTCTACGAGCAGTACTTC,CASSVGAGGLYEQYF
-,TRBJ2-7,TRBV27,TRBD1,TGTGCCAGCAGTTTATCTGCGGGACAGGGGTCTACCTACGAGCAGTACTTC,CASSLSAGQGSTYEQYF
-,TRBJ1-1,TRBV29-1,-,TGCAGCGTTGGAGTCCTAAGAAAATCTGAAGCTTTCTTT,CSVGVLRKSEAFF
-,TRBJ1-1,TRBV7-2,-,TGTGCCAGCAGCCCTGTGTGGGCGGGCGCTGAAGCTTTCTTT,CASSPVWAGAEAFF
-,TRBJ2-6,TRBV25-1,-,TGTGCCAGCAGAACTAACGAGGCCAACGTCCTGACTTTC,CASRTNEANVLTF
-,TRBJ2-2,TRBV6-2/TRBV6-3,-,TGTGCCAGCAGCCTACAGAACACGCCAATTAGGACCGGGGAGCTGTTTTTT,CASSLQNTPIRTGELFF
-,TRBJ2-1,TRBV6-5,-,TGTGCCAGCAGGCCAACAGGGTCCTCCTACAATGAGCAGTTCTTC,CASRPTGSSYNEQFF
once,TRBJ1-1,TRBV5-1,TRBD1,TGCGCCAGCAGCTTGGCCACAGGGGGTAACACTGAAGCTTTCTTT,CASSLATGGNTEAFF
-,TRBJ2-5,TRBV4-3,-,TGCGCCAGCAGCCGGGGCAGAGGACAGAGAGAGACCCAGTACTTC,CASSRGRGQRETQYF
few,TRBJ2-6,TRBV3-1/TRBV3-2,TRBD1,TGTGCCAGCAGCGGGACCGGGACAGGGGGCGTCCTGACTTTC,CASSGTGTGGVLTF
few,TRBJ1-5,TRBV19,-,TGTGCCAGTAGTATGCAGGGAAATCAGCCCCAGCATTTT,CASSMQGNQPQHF
few,TRBJ2-7,TRBV7-2,-,TGTGCCAGCAGCTCTCCGGGATTACACTACGAGCAGTACTTC,CASSSPGLHYEQYF